This T cell receptor (beta chain) was identified in a study of cytomegalovirus exposure and HLA in healthy donors. Study details: Within an early data release were 65 million to 90 million unique TCRs drawn from HLA-typed donors.

A multiplex PCR was run with 60 Vbeta primers and 13 Jbeta primers. TCRdb's copy holds only in-frame clones and misses some; the assay was immunoSEQ multiplex PCR. The top ten clones hold 0.08% to 0.1% of a sample with 200,000 or so clones, 65% to 85% of them seen once. This CDR3 is built from 15 residues. Germline CDR1 LGHNA, CDR2 YNFKEQ. V shed 1 base and J shed 6 bases, with 14 bases lying between them. The origin of this receptor is a boy aged 2 to 9 in good health and CMV-seronegative. The sample comprised PBMCs. The chain links TRBV4-2 to TRBJ2-3; tentative D call: TRBD2 (5 bases). Here the CDR3 reads CASSQGTPLVDTQYF. CDR3 DNA sequence: TGTGCCAGCAGCCAAGGGACTCCTCTCGTCGATACGCAGTATTTT.